This section outlines one T cell receptor (beta chain) sequence together with its context. The antigen is unknown. RNA transcripts yielded amplified TCR beta CDR3 regions. TCR CDR3 underwent first-round RT-PCR with the HTBI primer set. Via MiXCR, TCRdb re-called the multiplex PCR reads, giving one row per CDR3 protein. The data hold some 98,000 distinct CDR3 sequences, with around 37% observed a single time. The source of the sample is a study of T cells in Graves' hyperthyroidism and ophthalmopathy. Graves' hyperthyroidism was deemed stable absent ophthalmopathy progression within 18 months. Uncontrolled infections, other autoimmune diseases, pregnancy or lactation led to exclusion of patients. Study-wide points: Before onset, by a median of approximately 5.9 months, the model predicted ophthalmopathy.

The CDR3 has 13 residues. Germline V CDR1 and CDR2: MGHDK, SYGVNS. V lost 6 bases to trimming and J lost 6 bases; unmatched junction nucleotides: 2. The sample taken for sequencing was peripheral blood or thyroid tissue (not recorded which). The V and J genes are TRBV25-1 and TRBJ1-6, with TRBD1 matching over 7 bases. This TCR derives from a woman in her twenties or thirties with Graves' hyperthyroidism. The CDR3 coding sequence is TGTGCCAGCAGCCACAGGGGTAATTCACCCCTCCACTTT. Protein product: CASSHRGNSPLHF.